This note documents a single T cell receptor beta chain sequence. The protocol was immunoSEQ multiplex PCR, while the TCRdb copy is restricted to in-frame clones and leaves out a portion. Altogether more than 140,000 clones are present, around nine tenths being singletons, with the ten largest covering more than 2.5%. These data are taken from a study of cytomegalovirus exposure and HLA in healthy donors. The CDR3 is made up of 14 amino acids. CDR1 and CDR2 (germline): MDHEN, SYDVKM. J was trimmed by 5 bases and V by 6 bases; bases with no gene match: 5. The sequence came from a young woman in good health and CMV-seropositive. The rearrangement joins TRBV28 to TRBJ2-5; 11 bases fit TRBD2. Input material: PBMCs. CDR3 loop: CASRLAGAGETQYF. In DNA form, the CDR3 reads TGTGCCAGCAGACTAGCGGGAGCGGGGGAGACCCAGTACTTC.